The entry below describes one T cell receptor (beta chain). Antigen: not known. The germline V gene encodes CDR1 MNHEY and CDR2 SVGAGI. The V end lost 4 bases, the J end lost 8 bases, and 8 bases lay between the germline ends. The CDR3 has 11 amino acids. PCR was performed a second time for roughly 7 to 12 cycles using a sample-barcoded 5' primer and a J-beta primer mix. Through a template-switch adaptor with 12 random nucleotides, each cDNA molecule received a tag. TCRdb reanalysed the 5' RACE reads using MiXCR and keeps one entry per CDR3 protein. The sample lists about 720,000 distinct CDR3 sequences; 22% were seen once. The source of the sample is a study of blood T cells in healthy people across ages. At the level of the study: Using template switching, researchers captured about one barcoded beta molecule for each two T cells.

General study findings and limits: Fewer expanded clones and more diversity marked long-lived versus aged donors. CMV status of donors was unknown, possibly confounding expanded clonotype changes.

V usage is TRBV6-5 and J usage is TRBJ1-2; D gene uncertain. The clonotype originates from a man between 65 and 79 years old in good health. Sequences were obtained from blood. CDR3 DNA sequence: TGTGCCAGCAGTTCTAATGAGGGCTACACCTTC. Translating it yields CASSSNEGYTF.